These 25 T cell receptor beta chains were all obtained from the same sample, sequenced in a study of blood T cell repertoires in COVID-19. Generated by immunoSEQ multiplex PCR, the TCRdb table keeps only in-frame clones and is missing some. The profile shows 89,000 or so clones, roughly 85% of them singletons. The material sequenced was peripheral blood. The receptors come from an older man with acute or convalescent COVID-19.

The gene calls are TRBV5-4 and TRBJ2-5, with 9 bases lining up with TRBD1. The germline gives CDR1 SGHNT, CDR2 YYREEE (reference sequence). V shed 4 bases and J 6 bases; nucleotides not matched to a gene: 7. The CDR3 covers 14 residues. The CDR3 sequence is CASSLGTGPKTQYF. CDR3 nucleotide sequence: TGTGCCAGCAGCCTAGGGACAGGGCCCAAGACCCAGTACTTC.

The rearrangement uses TRBV21-1 and TRBJ2-3; the table gives TRBD1 as D, unverified against the DNA. TRBV21-1 is flagged as a pseudogene. The CDR3 spans 14 residues. CDR3 sequence (DNA): TGTGCCAGCAGCAGGGGGACAACCACAGATACGCAGTATTTT. It codes for CASSRGTTTDTQYF.

The V gene is TRBV24-1, the J gene TRBJ2-1; weak D call: TRBD1 (6 bases). This CDR3 contains 12 residues. V was trimmed by 7 bases and J by 8 bases, leaving 11 bases between them. Germline V lookup: CDR1 KGHDR, CDR2 SFDVKD. The CDR3 nucleotides are TGTGCCACCAGAGGGCCAGGGGATGAGCAGTTCTTC. This encodes CATRGPGDEQFF.

This chain links TRBV25-1 with TRBJ2-2; 11 positions agree with TRBD2. Germline CDR1 and CDR2: MGHDK and SYGVNS. J was trimmed by 3 bases and V by 4 bases; bases with no gene match: 4. The CDR3 is 16 amino acids. CDR3 DNA sequence: TGTGCCAGCAGTGCACTAGCGGGAGTCGACACCGGGGAGCTGTTTTTT. This translates into CASSALAGVDTGELFF.

This chain connects TRBV6-5 to TRBJ1-1; 7 nucleotides match TRBD1. CDR3 size: 14 residues. The J segment lost 4 bases and the V segment lost 4 bases, leaving 6 bases of the junction unmatched. Germline CDR1 MNHEY, CDR2 SVGAGI. The CDR3 protein is CASSSQRQGTEAFF. The CDR3, as DNA: TGTGCCAGCAGTTCACAAAGACAGGGCACTGAAGCTTTCTTT.

V and J are TRBV7-3 and TRBJ2-2, with 8 bases matching TRBD2. V shed 2 bases, J shed 1 base, and the junction held 6 bases outside the gene matches. This CDR3 is built from 17 residues. Germline V gene data show CDR1 as SGHTA and CDR2 as FQGTGA. The CDR3 bases are TGTGCCAGCAGCTTAGTCGGCGGGAGGCTGAACACCGGGGAGCTGTTTTTT. Protein sequence: CASSLVGGRLNTGELFF.

The chain joins TRBV28 to TRBJ1-1; D may be TRBD1 (6 bases). The germline V and J ends were trimmed by 5 bases and 0 bases, with 13 bases remaining between them. CDR3 length equals 15 residues. In germline, CDR1 is MDHEN, CDR2 SYDVKM. Here the CDR3 reads CASSLNTGLNTEAFF. For the CDR3, the DNA is TGTGCCAGCAGTCTAAACACAGGGTTGAACACTGAAGCTTTCTTT.

The chain couples TRBV9 to TRBJ2-5, with TRBD2 matching 9 bases. The CDR3 runs to 18 residues. The ends lost 0 bases at V and 2 bases at J; junction bases unmatched: 11. Looked up from germline, CDR1 is SGDLS and CDR2 is YYNGEE. This chain's CDR3 is CASSVAAIAGVGQETQYF. CDR3 coding DNA: TGTGCCAGCAGCGTAGCGGCGATAGCGGGAGTGGGGCAAGAGACCCAGTACTTC.

The gene calls are TRBV5-1 and TRBJ2-5; 15 bases align to TRBD2. The CDR3 has 17 amino acids. Germline CDR1 SGHRS, CDR2 YFSETQ. The V gene end was trimmed by 4 bases and the J gene end by 1 base; junction bases not matched to a gene: 5. The CDR3 nucleotides read TGCGCCAGCAGCACAGGGACTAGCGGGGGGTTCCAAGAGACCCAGTACTTC. It encodes CASSTGTSGGFQETQYF.

The chain joins TRBV7-3 to TRBJ1-2, with 12 bases identical to TRBD1. The V gene's germline CDR1 is SGHTA and CDR2 FQGTGA. The CDR3 consists of 14 residues. V shed 5 bases and J 8 bases; nucleotides not matched to a gene: 6. The CDR3 protein is CASSPGQGAGGYTF. The CDR3 DNA is TGTGCCAGCAGCCCGGGACAGGGGGCAGGGGGCTACACCTTC.

V gene TRBV7-8 combines with J gene TRBJ2-3; TRBD2 matches 10 bases. The J segment lost 0 bases and the V segment lost 5 bases, leaving 2 bases of the junction unmatched. The CDR3 runs to 15 residues. From germline, CDR1 is SGHVS and CDR2 FQNEAQ. The CDR3 nucleotides read TGTGCCAGCAGCAAACTAGCGGGGAGCACAGATACGCAGTATTTT. The encoded protein is CASSKLAGSTDTQYF.

The rearrangement uses TRBV13 and TRBJ2-2, with D perhaps matching TRBD1 (6 bases). V lost 2 bases to trimming and J lost 7 bases, with 11 bases between them. Germline lookup yields CDR1 PRHDT and CDR2 FYEKMQ (reference sequence). The CDR3 extends over 14 amino acids. The CDR3 spells CASSLIGGNGELFF. The CDR3 DNA reads TGTGCCAGCAGCTTAATAGGGGGAAACGGGGAGCTGTTTTTT.

V is TRBV28 and J is TRBJ2-5, with D possibly being TRBD2 (6 bases). Per the germline V gene, CDR1 is MDHEN and CDR2 is SYDVKM. Trimming removed 8 bases at V and 5 bases at J, with 6 bases between. The CDR3 is made up of 10 amino acids. The CDR3 reads CASGRETQYF. In DNA, the CDR3 is TGTGCCAGCGGGAGGGAGACCCAGTACTTC.

The chain couples TRBV5-1 to TRBJ2-3, with 7 bases matching TRBD1. Germline loops: CDR1 SGHRS, CDR2 YFSETQ. V shed 2 bases, J shed 8 bases, and the junction held 20 bases outside the gene matches. The CDR3 runs 18 residues. CDR3 amino acids: CASSFRLTYRGGSVTQYF. In DNA form, the CDR3 reads TGCGCCAGCAGCTTCCGATTAACATACAGGGGTGGTTCGGTTACGCAGTATTTT.

This rearrangement joins TRBV6-2 or TRBV6-3 to TRBJ1-1, with no clear D. Germline values: CDR1 MNHEY, CDR2 SVGEGT. This CDR3 is 11 amino acids long. V was trimmed by 2 bases and J by 7 bases, leaving 5 bases between them. CDR3 sequence (DNA): TGTGCCAGCAGTTACGCCAGTGAAGCTTTCTTT. This translates into CASSYASEAFF.

Notes on this clone: At one boundary the junction diverges from the germline segment, which might be a read error. The J gene is TRBJ2-2, the V gene TRBV7-7; 8 bases match TRBD1. The CDR3 loop spans 15 amino acids. The V gene's germline CDR1 is SSHAT and CDR2 FNYEAQ (reference sequence). As DNA, the CDR3 is TGTGCTAGCAGCTTAGAGCAGGGGGCACTGCGGGAGCTGTTTTTT. Translation gives CASSLEQGALRELFF.

This sequence joins TRBV7-6 and TRBJ1-2; possibly TRBD1 for D (5 bases). The CDR3 spans 14 residues. V was cut by 1 base and J by 1 base, with 7 bases left in between. Germline V gene lookup returns CDR1 SGHVS and CDR2 FNYEAQ. CDR3 in amino acids: CASSLGQSNYGYTF. CDR3 sequence (DNA): TGTGCCAGCAGCTTAGGACAGAGTAACTATGGCTACACCTTC.

The J gene is TRBJ2-5, the V gene TRBV11-2, with 11 nucleotides matching TRBD2. The CDR3 spans 16 residues. Germline V gene lookup returns CDR1 SGHAT and CDR2 FQNNGV. The ends lost 1 base at V and 5 bases at J; junction bases unmatched: 6. CDR3: CASSLGLSGRAETQYF. The CDR3 DNA reads as TGTGCCAGCAGCTTAGGTCTTAGCGGGAGGGCGGAGACCCAGTACTTC.

The CDR3 DNA reads as TGCGCCAGCAGCTTGACTAGCGGGGCCCACGCGGCCAAAAACATTCAGTACTTC. Translating gives CASSLTSGAHAAKNIQYF. The chain carries TRBV5-1 and TRBJ2-4, with 10 nucleotides matching TRBD2. This CDR3 contains 18 residues. CDR1 and CDR2 from the germline V gene are SGHRS and YFSETQ. J gave up 1 base and V 1 base, and 8 bases lay outside the gene matches.

The chain employs TRBV19 and TRBJ1-1; the match to TRBD1 covers 10 bases. The germline CDR1 and CDR2 sequences are LNHDA and SQIVND (reference sequence). CDR3 length equals 16 residues. V trimming: 7 bases; J trimming: 0 bases; junction bases outside the gene matches: 8. CDR3 loop: CASIGQGVNLNTEAFF. In nucleotides, the CDR3 is TGTGCCAGTATTGGACAGGGGGTGAACTTGAACACTGAAGCTTTCTTT.

The genes are TRBV6-1 and TRBJ2-3, with a possible D match to TRBD1 (5 bases). V gave up 3 bases and J gave up 2 bases, with 9 bases separating them. The germline V gene has CDR1 MNHNS and CDR2 SASEGT. The CDR3 has 14 residues. The CDR3 bases are TGTGCCAGCAGTGAGGGGCGGACCACAGATACGCAGTATTTT. It yields the protein CASSEGRTTDTQYF.

The chain has TRBV7-2 and TRBJ2-3; possible D gene TRBD2, 6 bases. The CDR3 has 15 residues. Looked up from germline, CDR1 is SGHTA and CDR2 is FQGNSA. Trimming took off 1 base at V and 6 bases at J, with 14 bases between the two ends. CDR3 protein: CASSLGPAGSDTQYF. In nucleotides, the CDR3 is TGTGCCAGCAGCTTAGGGCCAGCGGGTAGCGATACGCAGTATTTT.

The chain uses TRBV18 and TRBJ1-1, with TRBD1 matching 11 bases. Germline loops: CDR1 KGHSH, CDR2 LQKENI. The CDR3 totals 15 residues. Unmatched junction bases numbered 5, after V lost 5 bases and J lost 3 bases. CDR3 protein: CASSFGQGAYTEAFF. CDR3 sequence (DNA): TGTGCCAGCTCATTCGGACAGGGGGCATACACTGAAGCTTTCTTT.

This rearrangement joins TRBV3-1 (or the pseudogene TRBV3-2) to TRBJ2-1; 8 nucleotides agree with TRBD2. The CDR3 is 15 amino acids. The trim removed 4 bases at V and 0 bases at J, leaving 2 bases unmatched. Looked up from germline, CDR1 is LGHDT and CDR2 is YNNKEL (reference sequence). The chain's CDR3 is CASSPGLDSYNEQFF. CDR3 nucleotides: TGTGCCAGCAGCCCGGGACTAGACTCCTACAATGAGCAGTTCTTC.

J is TRBJ2-5 and V is TRBV10-3; the match to TRBD2 covers 8 bases. This CDR3 comprises 16 residues. Germline CDR1 and CDR2: ENHRY and SYGVKD. V dropped 6 bases and J dropped 5; count of bases not matched to a gene: 14. CDR3 bases: TGTGCCATCAGGGGGACTAGGCGTGGGCTTATGGAGACCCAGTACTTC. It translates to CAIRGTRRGLMETQYF.